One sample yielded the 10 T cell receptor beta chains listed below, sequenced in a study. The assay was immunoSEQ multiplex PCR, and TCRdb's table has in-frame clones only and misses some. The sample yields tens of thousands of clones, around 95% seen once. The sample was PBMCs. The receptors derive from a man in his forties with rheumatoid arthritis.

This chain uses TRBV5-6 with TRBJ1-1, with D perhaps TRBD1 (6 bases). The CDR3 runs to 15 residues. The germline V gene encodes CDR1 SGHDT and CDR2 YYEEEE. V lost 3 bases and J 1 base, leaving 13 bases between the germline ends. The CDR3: CASSWKGHRNTEAFF. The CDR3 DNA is TGTGCCAGCAGCTGGAAGGGACACAGGAACACTGAAGCTTTCTTT.

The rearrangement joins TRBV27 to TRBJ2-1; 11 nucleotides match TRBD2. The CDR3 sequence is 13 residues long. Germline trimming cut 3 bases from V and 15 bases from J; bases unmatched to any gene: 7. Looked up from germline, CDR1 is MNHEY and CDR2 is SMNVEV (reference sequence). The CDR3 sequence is CASSFSGGVSPFF. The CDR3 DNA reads TGTGCCAGCAGTTTTAGCGGGGGGGTCAGTCCGTTCTTC.

The DNA of the CDR3 is TGTGCCAGCAGTTACCTGGACAGGGGTTCGGGCGGGGAGCTGTTTTTT. Amino acid sequence: CASSYLDRGSGGELFF. The chain combines TRBV6-2 or TRBV6-3 with TRBJ2-2, with 9 bases fitting TRBD1. The J segment lost 7 bases and the V segment lost 2 bases, leaving 8 bases of the junction unmatched. The germline CDR1 and CDR2 sequences are MNHEY and SVGEGT. This CDR3 comprises 16 residues.

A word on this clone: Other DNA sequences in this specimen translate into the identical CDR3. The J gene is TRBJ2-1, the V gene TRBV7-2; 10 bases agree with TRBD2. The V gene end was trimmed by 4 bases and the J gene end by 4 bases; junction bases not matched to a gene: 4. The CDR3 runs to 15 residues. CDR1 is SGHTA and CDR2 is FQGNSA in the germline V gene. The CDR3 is CASSSSGSIYNEQFF. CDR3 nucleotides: TGTGCCAGCAGCTCTAGCGGGAGTATTTACAATGAGCAGTTCTTC. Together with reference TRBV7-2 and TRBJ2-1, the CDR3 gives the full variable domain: GAGVSQSPSNKVTEKGKDVELRCDPISGHTALYWYRQSLGQGLEFLIYFQGNSAPDKSGLPSDRFSAERTGGSVSTLTIQRTQQEDSAVYLCASSSSGSIYNEQFFGPGTRLTVL.

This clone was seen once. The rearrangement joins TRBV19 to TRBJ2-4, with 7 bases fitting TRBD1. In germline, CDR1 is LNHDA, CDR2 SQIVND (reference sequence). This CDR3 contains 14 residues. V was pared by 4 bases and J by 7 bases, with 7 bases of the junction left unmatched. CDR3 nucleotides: TGTGCCAGTAGTAACAGGGGCGGCTCGAACATTCAGTACTTC. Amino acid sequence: CASSNRGGSNIQYF.

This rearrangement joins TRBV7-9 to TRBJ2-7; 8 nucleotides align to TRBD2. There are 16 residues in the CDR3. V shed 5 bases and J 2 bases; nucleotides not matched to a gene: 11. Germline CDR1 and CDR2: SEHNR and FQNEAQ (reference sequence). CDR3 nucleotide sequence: TGTGCCAGCAGCCCCACTCCCGGGACTAGTACCTACGAGCAGTACTTC. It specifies CASSPTPGTSTYEQYF.

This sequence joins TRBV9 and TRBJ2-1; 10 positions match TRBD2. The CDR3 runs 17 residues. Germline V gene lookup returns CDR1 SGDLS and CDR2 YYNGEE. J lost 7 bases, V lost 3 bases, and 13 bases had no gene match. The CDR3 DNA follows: TGTGCCAGCAGCGCCCCATTAGCGGGGGGTCCGCAAAATGAGCAGTTCTTC. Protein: CASSAPLAGGPQNEQFF.

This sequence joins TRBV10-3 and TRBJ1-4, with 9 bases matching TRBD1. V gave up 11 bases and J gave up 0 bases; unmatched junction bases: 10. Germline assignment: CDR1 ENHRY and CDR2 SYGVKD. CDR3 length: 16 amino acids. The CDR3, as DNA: TGTGCCTCACGGACAGGGGCTGTTGCAACTAATGAAAAACTGTTTTTT. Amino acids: CASRTGAVATNEKLFF.

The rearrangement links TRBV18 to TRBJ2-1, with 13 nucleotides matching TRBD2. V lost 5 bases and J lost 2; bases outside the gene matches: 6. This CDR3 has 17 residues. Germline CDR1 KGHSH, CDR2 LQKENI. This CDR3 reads CASSIGTSGTPYNEQFF. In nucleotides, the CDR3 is TGTGCCAGCTCAATCGGGACTAGCGGGACCCCCTACAATGAGCAGTTCTTC.

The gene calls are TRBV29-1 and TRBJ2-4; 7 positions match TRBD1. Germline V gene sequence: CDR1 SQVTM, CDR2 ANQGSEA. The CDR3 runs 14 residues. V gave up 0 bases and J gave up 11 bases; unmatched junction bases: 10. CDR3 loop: CSVEDLTGFGVQYF. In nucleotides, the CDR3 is TGCAGCGTTGAAGATCTGACAGGGTTTGGAGTTCAGTACTTC.